Detailed here is one TCR beta chain. The sampling schedule covered blood at baseline, cycle 4 day 1, and cycle 7 day 1. Generated by immunoSEQ multiplex PCR, the TCRdb table keeps only in-frame clones and is missing some. This table has about 42,000 clones, 80% to 90% appearing once. The sample is drawn from a study of OX40 agonist ivuxolimab in advanced cancers. This specimen consisted of CD4+ or CD8+ T cells sorted from blood, obtained in a trial of the OX40 agonist ivuxolimab. The TCR originated in an adult with an advanced solid tumor such as melanoma, head and neck, liver or kidney cancer.

The DNA of the CDR3 is TGTGCCAGTAGTATAGGCGGGGCCGATACGCAGTATTTT. It translates to CASSIGGADTQYF. The chain carries TRBV19 and TRBJ2-3; weak D call: TRBD2 (6 bases). Trimming cost V 1 base and J 6 bases, with 8 bases left between them. This CDR3 region has 13 residues. Looked up from germline, CDR1 is LNHDA and CDR2 is SQIVND (reference sequence). Full variable domain (remainder filled in from reference TRBV19 and TRBJ2-3): DGGITQSPKYLFRKEGQNVTLSCEQNLNHDAMYWYRQDPGQGLRLIYYSQIVNDFQKGDIAEGYSVSREKKESFPLTVTSAQKNPTAFYLCASSIGGADTQYFGPGTRLTVL.